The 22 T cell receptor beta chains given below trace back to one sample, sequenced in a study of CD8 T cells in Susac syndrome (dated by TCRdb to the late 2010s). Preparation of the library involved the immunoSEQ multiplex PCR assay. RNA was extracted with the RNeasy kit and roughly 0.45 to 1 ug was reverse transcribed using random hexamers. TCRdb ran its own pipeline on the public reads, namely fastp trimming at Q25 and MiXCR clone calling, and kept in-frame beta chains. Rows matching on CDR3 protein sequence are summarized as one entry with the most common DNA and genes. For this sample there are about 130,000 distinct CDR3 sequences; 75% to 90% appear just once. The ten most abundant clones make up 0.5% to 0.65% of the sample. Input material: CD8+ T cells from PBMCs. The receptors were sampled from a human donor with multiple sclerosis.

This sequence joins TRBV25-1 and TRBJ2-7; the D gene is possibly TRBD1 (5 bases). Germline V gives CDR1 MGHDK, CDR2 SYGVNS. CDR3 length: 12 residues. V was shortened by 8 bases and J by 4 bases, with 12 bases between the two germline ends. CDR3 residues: CASRRDEYEQYF. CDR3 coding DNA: TGTGCCAGCCGCAGGGATGAGTACGAGCAGTACTTC.

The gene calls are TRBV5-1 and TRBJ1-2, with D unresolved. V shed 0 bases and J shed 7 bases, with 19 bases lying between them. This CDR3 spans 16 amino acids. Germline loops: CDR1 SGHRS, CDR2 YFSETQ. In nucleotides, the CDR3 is TGCGCCAGCAGCTTGGGTAGTTTGGGTACCTTAGGTGGCTACACCTTC. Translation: CASSLGSLGTLGGYTF. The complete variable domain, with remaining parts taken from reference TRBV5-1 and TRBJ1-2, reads KAGVTQTPRYLIKTRGQQVTLSCSPISGHRSVSWYQQTPGQGLQFLFEYFSETQRNKGNFPGRFSGRQFSNSRSEMNVSTLELGDSALYLCASSLGSLGTLGGYTFGSGTRLTVV.

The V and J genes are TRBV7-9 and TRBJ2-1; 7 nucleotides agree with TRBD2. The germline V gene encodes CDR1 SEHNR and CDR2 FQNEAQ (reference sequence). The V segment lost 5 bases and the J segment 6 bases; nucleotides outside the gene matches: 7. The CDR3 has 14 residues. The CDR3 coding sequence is TGTGCCAGCAGCCCCGGAGGGAGGGGCAATGAGCAGTTCTTC. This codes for CASSPGGRGNEQFF.

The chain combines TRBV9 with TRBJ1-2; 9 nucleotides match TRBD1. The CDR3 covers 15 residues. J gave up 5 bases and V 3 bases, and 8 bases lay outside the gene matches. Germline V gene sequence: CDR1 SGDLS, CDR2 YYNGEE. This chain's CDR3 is CASSGGTGQGYGYTF. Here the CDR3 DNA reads TGTGCCAGCAGCGGAGGGACAGGGCAAGGATATGGCTACACCTTC. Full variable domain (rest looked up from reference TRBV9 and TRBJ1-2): DSGVTQTPKHLITATGQRVTLRCSPRSGDLSVYWYQQSLDQGLQFLIQYYNGEERAKGNILERFSAQQFPDLHSELNLSSLELGDSALYFCASSGGTGQGYGYTFGSGTRLTVV.

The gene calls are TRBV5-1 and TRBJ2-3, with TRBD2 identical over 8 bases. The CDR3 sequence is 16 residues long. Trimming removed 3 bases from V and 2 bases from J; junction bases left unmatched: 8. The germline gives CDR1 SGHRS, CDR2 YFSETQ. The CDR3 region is CASSSSGGPLTDTQYF. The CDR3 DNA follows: TGCGCCAGCAGCTCAAGCGGGGGCCCTCTCACAGATACGCAGTATTTT.

CDR3 protein: CASSLGQNEAFF. In nucleotides, the CDR3 is TGTGCCAGCAGCTTAGGCCAGAATGAAGCTTTCTTT. This sequence joins TRBV13 and TRBJ1-1; D gene ambiguous. Germline assignment: CDR1 PRHDT and CDR2 FYEKMQ (reference sequence). V lost 0 bases and J 7 bases, leaving 6 bases between the germline ends. The CDR3 consists of 12 residues.

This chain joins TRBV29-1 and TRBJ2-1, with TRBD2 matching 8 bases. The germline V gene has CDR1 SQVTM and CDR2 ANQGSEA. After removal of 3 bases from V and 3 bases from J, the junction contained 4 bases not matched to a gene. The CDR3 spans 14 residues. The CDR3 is CSVDGGAFYNEQFF. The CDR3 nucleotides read TGCAGCGTTGACGGGGGGGCCTTCTACAATGAGCAGTTCTTC.

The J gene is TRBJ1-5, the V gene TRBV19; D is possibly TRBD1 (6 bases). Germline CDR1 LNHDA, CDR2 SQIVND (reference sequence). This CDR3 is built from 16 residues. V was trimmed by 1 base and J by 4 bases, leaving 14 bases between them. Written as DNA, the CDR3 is TGTGCCAGTAGTATAGTAACGAGGGGGAGGAATCAGCCCCAGCATTTT. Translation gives CASSIVTRGRNQPQHF. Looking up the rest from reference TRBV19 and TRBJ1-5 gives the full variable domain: DGGITQSPKYLFRKEGQNVTLSCEQNLNHDAMYWYRQDPGQGLRLIYYSQIVNDFQKGDIAEGYSVSREKKESFPLTVTSAQKNPTAFYLCASSIVTRGRNQPQHFGDGTRLSIL.

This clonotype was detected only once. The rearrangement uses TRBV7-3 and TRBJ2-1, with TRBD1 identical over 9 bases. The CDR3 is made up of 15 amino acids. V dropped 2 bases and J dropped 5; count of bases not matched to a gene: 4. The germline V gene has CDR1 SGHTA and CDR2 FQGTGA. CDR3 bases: TGTGCCAGCAGCTTATTGGACAGGGGCGACAATGAGCAGTTCTTC. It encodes CASSLLDRGDNEQFF.

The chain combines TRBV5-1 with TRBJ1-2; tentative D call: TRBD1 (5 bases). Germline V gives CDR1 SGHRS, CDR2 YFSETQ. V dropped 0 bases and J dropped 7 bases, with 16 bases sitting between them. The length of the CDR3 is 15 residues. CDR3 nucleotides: TGCGCCAGCAGCTTGGTCGCCCAGGGAGAGGGTGGCTACACCTTC. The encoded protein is CASSLVAQGEGGYTF.

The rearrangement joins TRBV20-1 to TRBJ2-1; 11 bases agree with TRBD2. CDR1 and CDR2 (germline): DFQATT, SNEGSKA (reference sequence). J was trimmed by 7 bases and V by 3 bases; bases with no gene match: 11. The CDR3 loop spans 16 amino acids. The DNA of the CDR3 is TGCAGTGCTAGGGGCCCCACTAGCGGGAGTCGTAATGAGCAGTTCTTC. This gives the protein CSARGPTSGSRNEQFF.

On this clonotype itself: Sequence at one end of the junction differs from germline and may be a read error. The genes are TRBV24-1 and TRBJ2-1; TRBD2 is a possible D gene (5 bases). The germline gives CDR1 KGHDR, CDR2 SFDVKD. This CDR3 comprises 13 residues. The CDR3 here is CATSDNLAPTRCF. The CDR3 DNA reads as TGTGCCACCAGTGATAACCTAGCCCCCACTAGGTGCTTC.

The CDR3 nucleotides are TGTGCCAGCAGTTTCTTAGGGCGGGAGACCCAGTACTTC. As protein: CASSFLGRETQYF. The rearrangement joins TRBV12-3 or TRBV12-4 to TRBJ2-5, with unresolved D. The CDR3 is 13 amino acids. The V end lost 3 bases, the J end lost 5 bases, and 10 bases lay between the germline ends.

Here the CDR3 reads CASSITASGSYEQYV. Here the CDR3 DNA reads TGTGCCAGTAGTATTACGGCTAGCGGGAGTTACGAGCAGTACGTC. The chain joins TRBV19 to TRBJ2-7, with 10 bases identical to TRBD2. Trimming at V came to 3 bases and at J to 4 bases, leaving 6 bases not matched to a gene. Germline V gene data show CDR1 as LNHDA and CDR2 as SQIVND (reference sequence). The CDR3 sequence is 15 residues long.

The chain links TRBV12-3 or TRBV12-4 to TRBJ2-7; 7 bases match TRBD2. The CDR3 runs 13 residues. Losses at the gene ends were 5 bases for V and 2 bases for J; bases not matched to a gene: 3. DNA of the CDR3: TGTGCCAGCAGTGGACTAGGGGCCTACGAGCAGTACTTC. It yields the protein CASSGLGAYEQYF.

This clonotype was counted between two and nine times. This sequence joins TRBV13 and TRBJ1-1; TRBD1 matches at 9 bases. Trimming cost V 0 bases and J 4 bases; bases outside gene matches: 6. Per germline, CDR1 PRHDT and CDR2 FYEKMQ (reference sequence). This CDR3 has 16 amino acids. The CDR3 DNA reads TGTGCCAGCAGCTTAGGTGTTTGGACAGGGGCCACTGAAGCTTTCTTT. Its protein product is CASSLGVWTGATEAFF.

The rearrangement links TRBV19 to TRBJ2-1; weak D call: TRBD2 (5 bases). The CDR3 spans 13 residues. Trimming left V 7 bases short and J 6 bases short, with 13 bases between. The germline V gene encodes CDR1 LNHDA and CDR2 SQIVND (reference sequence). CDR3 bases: TGTGCCAGTACCCCCGGGGTGGGCAATGAGCAGTTCTTC. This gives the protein CASTPGVGNEQFF.

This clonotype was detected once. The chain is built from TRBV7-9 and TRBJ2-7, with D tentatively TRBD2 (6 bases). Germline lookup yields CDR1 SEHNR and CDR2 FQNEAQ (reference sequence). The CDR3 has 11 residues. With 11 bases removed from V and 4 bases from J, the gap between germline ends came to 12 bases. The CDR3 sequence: CAGGSGYEQYF. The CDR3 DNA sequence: TGTGCCGGGGGGTCGGGTTACGAGCAGTACTTC. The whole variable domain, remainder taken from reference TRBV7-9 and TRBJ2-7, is DTGVSQNPRHKITKRGQNVTFRCDPISEHNRLYWYRQTLGQGPEFLTYFQNEAQLEKSRLLSDRFSAERPKGSFSTLEIQRTEQGDSAMYLCAGGSGYEQYFGPGTRLTVT.

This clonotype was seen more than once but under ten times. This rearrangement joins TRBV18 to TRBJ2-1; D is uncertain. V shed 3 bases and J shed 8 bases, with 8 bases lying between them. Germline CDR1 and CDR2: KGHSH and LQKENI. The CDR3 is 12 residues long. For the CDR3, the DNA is TGTGCCAGCTCACCGGGGTTCGATGAGCAGTTCTTC. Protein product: CASSPGFDEQFF.

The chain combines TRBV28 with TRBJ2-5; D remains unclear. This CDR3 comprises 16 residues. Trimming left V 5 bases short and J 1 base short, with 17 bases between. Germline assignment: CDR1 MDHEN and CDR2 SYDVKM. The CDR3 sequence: CASSETESEVQETQYF. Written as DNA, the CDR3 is TGTGCCAGCAGTGAAACAGAATCCGAGGTCCAAGAGACCCAGTACTTC.

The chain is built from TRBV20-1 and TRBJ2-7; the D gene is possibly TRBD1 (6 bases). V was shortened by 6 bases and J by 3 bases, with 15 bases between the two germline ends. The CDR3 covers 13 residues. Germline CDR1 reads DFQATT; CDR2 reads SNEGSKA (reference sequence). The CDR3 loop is CSATGPPFYEQYF. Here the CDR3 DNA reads TGCAGTGCCACAGGGCCTCCGTTCTACGAGCAGTACTTC.

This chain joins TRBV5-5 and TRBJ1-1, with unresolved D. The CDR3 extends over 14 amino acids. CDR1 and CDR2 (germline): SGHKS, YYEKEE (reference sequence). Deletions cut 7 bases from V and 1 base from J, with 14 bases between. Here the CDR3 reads CASDPGERNTEAFF. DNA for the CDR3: TGTGCCAGCGACCCGGGAGAGCGGAACACTGAAGCTTTCTTT.